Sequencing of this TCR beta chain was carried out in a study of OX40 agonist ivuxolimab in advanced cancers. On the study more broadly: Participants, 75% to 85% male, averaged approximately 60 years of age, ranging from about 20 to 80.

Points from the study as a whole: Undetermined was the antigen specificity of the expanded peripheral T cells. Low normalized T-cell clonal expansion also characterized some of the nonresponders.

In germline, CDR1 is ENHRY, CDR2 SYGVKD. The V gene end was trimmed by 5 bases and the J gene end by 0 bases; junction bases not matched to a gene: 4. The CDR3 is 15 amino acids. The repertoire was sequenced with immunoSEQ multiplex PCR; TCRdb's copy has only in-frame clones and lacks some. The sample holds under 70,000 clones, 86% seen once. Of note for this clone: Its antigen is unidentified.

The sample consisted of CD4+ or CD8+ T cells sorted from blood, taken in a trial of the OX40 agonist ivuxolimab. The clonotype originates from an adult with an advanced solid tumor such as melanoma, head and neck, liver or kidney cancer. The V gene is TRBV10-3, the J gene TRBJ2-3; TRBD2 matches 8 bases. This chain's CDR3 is CAISLGLESTDTQYF. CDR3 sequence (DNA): TGTGCCATCAGTCTGGGACTAGAGAGCACAGATACGCAGTATTTT.